Presented here are 27 T cell receptor beta chains from one specimen sequenced in a study of control samples from healthy donors and cancer patients. TCRdb's copy holds only in-frame clones and misses some; the assay was immunoSEQ multiplex PCR. The sample lists about 160,000 clones; less than 95% were seen once. The specimen was PBMCs. These receptor sequences come from a man aged 55 to 70 with colorectal cancer.

The V gene is TRBV7-2, the J gene TRBJ1-3; D may be TRBD1 (6 bases). CDR1 and CDR2 from the germline V gene are SGHTA and FQGNSA. This CDR3 has 15 residues. Trimming removed 9 bases from V and 0 bases from J, with 15 bases in between. CDR3 coding DNA: TGTGCCAGTAAAATTGGACAGAACTCTGGAAACACCATATATTTT. Protein: CASKIGQNSGNTIYF.

This clone has just one count. Other DNA sequences within the sample encode an identical CDR3. V and J are TRBV9 and TRBJ2-3, with D uncertain. Germline V gives CDR1 SGDLS, CDR2 YYNGEE. Trimming cost V 1 base and J 0 bases, with 3 bases left between them. The CDR3 contains 13 residues. CDR3 sequence: CASSVTSTDTQYF. The DNA for the CDR3 is TGTGCCAGCAGCGTAACTAGCACAGATACGCAGTATTTT.

The gene calls are TRBV6-1 and TRBJ2-7; TRBD1 might be the D (5 bases). The ends were cut back, 8 bases at V and 0 bases at J, with 11 bases in the middle. The CDR3 consists of 13 residues. CDR1 and CDR2 (germline): MNHNS, SASEGT. CDR3 nucleotides: TGTGCCAGCGTTAGACAGTCCTCCTACGAGCAGTACTTC. Protein sequence: CASVRQSSYEQYF.

This sequence joins TRBV7-7 and TRBJ2-3; 8 nucleotides line up with TRBD1. Germline V lookup: CDR1 SSHAT, CDR2 FNYEAQ (reference sequence). The CDR3 loop spans 16 amino acids. The V and J ends lost 5 bases and 4 bases, in that order; junction bases with no gene match: 11. The CDR3: CASSPARQGIADTQYF. DNA for the CDR3: TGTGCCAGCAGCCCCGCGCGACAGGGGATCGCAGATACGCAGTATTTT.

The chain employs TRBV7-2 and TRBJ2-6, with no clear D. There are 14 residues in the CDR3. Germline CDR1 and CDR2: SGHTA and FQGNSA. V lost 8 bases and J 0 bases, leaving 8 bases between the germline ends. The CDR3: CASAQYSGANVLTF. The CDR3 DNA is TGTGCCAGCGCCCAATACTCTGGGGCCAACGTCCTGACTTTC. Variable domain in full (rest from reference TRBV7-2 and TRBJ2-6): GAGVSQSPSNKVTEKGKDVELRCDPISGHTALYWYRQSLGQGLEFLIYFQGNSAPDKSGLPSDRFSAERTGGSVSTLTIQRTQQEDSAVYLCASAQYSGANVLTFGAGSRLTVL.

The chain carries TRBV6-1 and TRBJ1-1; D is uncertain. CDR3 size: 14 residues. With 2 bases removed from V and 1 base from J, the gap between germline ends came to 8 bases. Looked up from germline, CDR1 is MNHNS and CDR2 is SASEGT. CDR3 bases: TGTGCCAGCAGTGAATGGGAAAGGAACACTGAAGCTTTCTTT. This codes for CASSEWERNTEAFF.

This clone was observed a single time. This chain links TRBV10-2 with TRBJ2-7, with 9 bases matching TRBD1. Trimming cost V 3 bases and J 6 bases; bases outside gene matches: 15. Germline CDR1 WSHSY, CDR2 SAAADI. This CDR3 comprises 17 residues. The CDR3 DNA sequence: TGCGCCAGCAGTGACCCTCTATGGGGGACAGGGAGAGGCGAGCAGTACTTC. Translated: CASSDPLWGTGRGEQYF.

The gene calls are TRBV28 and TRBJ2-1, with 12 nucleotides matching TRBD2. The CDR3 is made up of 15 amino acids. With V trimmed by 6 bases and J by 4 bases, 4 bases remained unmatched. CDR1 MDHEN and CDR2 SYDVKM come from the germline V gene. Written as DNA, the CDR3 is TGTGCCAGCAGCCTACTAGCGGGGGGATACAATGAGCAGTTCTTC. The encoded protein is CASSLLAGGYNEQFF.

The chain is built from TRBV18 and TRBJ1-6; 7 nucleotides agree with TRBD1. The CDR3 length is 15 residues. Germline CDR1 KGHSH, CDR2 LQKENI. V was clipped by 3 bases and J by 8 bases; unmatched bases: 7. The CDR3 bases are TGTGCCAGCTCACCTCGGACAGGAAAGGATTCACCCCTCCACTTT. It yields the protein CASSPRTGKDSPLHF. Combining the CDR3 with reference TRBV18 and TRBJ1-6 gives the whole variable domain NAGVMQNPRHLVRRRGQEARLRCSPMKGHSHVYWYRQLPEEGLKFMVYLQKENIIDESGMPKERFSAEFPKEGPSILRIQQVVRGDSAAYFCASSPRTGKDSPLHFGNGTRLTVT.

This sequence joins TRBV4-2 and TRBJ1-2; D is unclear. The CDR3 spans 12 residues. The V end was cut by 3 bases, the J end by 2 bases, with 4 bases between. Germline V gives CDR1 LGHNA, CDR2 YNFKEQ. In DNA, the CDR3 is TGTGCCAGCAGCCAGGAGAACTATGGCTACACCTTC. It yields the protein CASSQENYGYTF.

The CDR3 reads CSVDRVYGYTF. In DNA, the CDR3 is TGCTCGGTGGACAGGGTCTATGGCTACACCTTC. This chain connects TRBV20-1 to TRBJ1-2; 8 bases fit TRBD1. CDR1 is DFQATT, CDR2 SNEGSKA, per germline (reference sequence). The CDR3 is 11 residues long.

The rearrangement links TRBV2 to TRBJ1-1, with D possibly matching TRBD1 (5 bases). With 7 bases removed from V and 3 bases from J, the gap between germline ends came to 15 bases. The CDR3 has 14 residues. The germline CDR1 and CDR2 sequences are SNHLY and FYNNEI. CDR3 DNA sequence: TGTGCCAGCACCCAGGGACCCCCGGACACTGAAGCTTTCTTT. Amino acids: CASTQGPPDTEAFF.

This rearrangement joins TRBV18 to TRBJ2-3; D remains ambiguous. Looked up from germline, CDR1 is KGHSH and CDR2 is LQKENI. This CDR3 is 12 amino acids long. Trimming took off 2 bases at V and 2 bases at J, with 2 bases between the two ends. CDR3: CASSPNTDTQYF. As DNA, the CDR3 is TGTGCCAGCTCACCAAACACAGATACGCAGTATTTT.

This rearrangement joins TRBV6-5 to TRBJ2-1; 7 positions agree with TRBD1. The V gene's germline CDR1 is MNHEY and CDR2 SVGAGI. V dropped 5 bases and J dropped 12; count of bases not matched to a gene: 13. This CDR3 has 14 amino acids. The CDR3: CASSPGGTPGGQFF. The CDR3 DNA follows: TGTGCCAGCAGTCCAGGGGGAACCCCAGGTGGGCAGTTCTTC.

This clone appeared once. V and J are TRBV3-1 (or the pseudogene TRBV3-2) and TRBJ2-3, with TRBD1 matching over 12 bases. Looked up from germline, CDR1 is LGHDT and CDR2 is YNNKEL (reference sequence). J gave up 4 bases and V 2 bases, and 4 bases lay outside the gene matches. CDR3 size: 16 residues. The CDR3 bases are TGTGCCAGCAGCCAACGCGGGACAGGGGGCCCAGATACGCAGTATTTT. Protein sequence: CASSQRGTGGPDTQYF.

V and J are TRBV6-5 and TRBJ2-7, with 8 positions matching TRBD2. The length of the CDR3 is 16 residues. Trimming at V came to 0 bases and at J to 10 bases, leaving 14 bases not matched to a gene. Germline V gene sequence: CDR1 MNHEY, CDR2 SVGAGI. CDR3 protein: CASSYSVPGGGPPQYF. CDR3 in DNA: TGTGCCAGCAGTTACTCGGTTCCAGGCGGGGGGCCTCCTCAGTACTTC.

The V call is TRBV6-5, the J call TRBJ1-1; TRBD1 aligns across 7 bases. CDR1 and CDR2 (germline): MNHEY, SVGAGI. Trimming removed 4 bases from V and 11 bases from J; junction bases left unmatched: 13. The CDR3 consists of 14 residues. CDR3 residues: CASSLDPQGVEAFF. The CDR3, as DNA: TGTGCCAGCAGTTTGGACCCTCAGGGGGTCGAGGCTTTCTTT.

V usage is TRBV5-1 and J usage is TRBJ2-3; no firm D call. CDR1 is SGHRS and CDR2 is YFSETQ in the germline V gene. V lost 2 bases and J 6 bases, leaving 7 bases between the germline ends. This CDR3 is built from 12 residues. The CDR3 is CASSFISDTQYF. CDR3 sequence (DNA): TGCGCCAGCAGCTTTATTAGCGATACGCAGTATTTT.

This rearrangement joins TRBV7-7 to TRBJ2-7, with D perhaps TRBD1 (6 bases). Trimming took 0 bases from V and 0 from J, leaving 9 bases between them. Germline V gives CDR1 SSHAT, CDR2 FNYEAQ (reference sequence). The CDR3 length is 15 residues. The DNA for the CDR3 is TGTGCCAGCAGCTTAGCGGCAGGGGACTCCTACGAGCAGTACTTC. Translating gives CASSLAAGDSYEQYF.

J is TRBJ1-1 and V is TRBV2; 11 positions match TRBD1. This CDR3 has 15 amino acids. The V gene end was trimmed by 8 bases and the J gene end by 7 bases; junction bases not matched to a gene: 12. CDR1 and CDR2 (germline): SNHLY, FYNNEI. The CDR3 sequence is CASPGQGARTLEAFF. For the CDR3, the DNA is TGTGCCAGCCCTGGACAGGGGGCGAGAACTCTTGAAGCTTTCTTT.

The V and J genes are TRBV24-1 and TRBJ1-2, with 8 bases that match TRBD1. The CDR3 is 13 amino acids. In germline, CDR1 is KGHDR, CDR2 SFDVKD. V lost 7 bases, J lost 3 bases, and 3 bases stayed unmatched. CDR3 DNA: TGTGCCACCAGATCAGGGGGCGACTATGGCTACACCTTC. This encodes CATRSGGDYGYTF.

V is TRBV5-1 and J is TRBJ2-3; the D is unclear. Germline assignment: CDR1 SGHRS and CDR2 YFSETQ. The CDR3 is 17 residues long. V was trimmed by 3 bases and J by 2 bases, leaving 19 bases between them. CDR3 loop: CASSSSGRRPYTDTQYF. The CDR3 DNA is TGCGCCAGCAGCTCCTCCGGGCGGAGACCCTACACAGATACGCAGTATTTT. The variable domain in full, completed from reference TRBV5-1 and TRBJ2-3, reads KAGVTQTPRYLIKTRGQQVTLSCSPISGHRSVSWYQQTPGQGLQFLFEYFSETQRNKGNFPGRFSGRQFSNSRSEMNVSTLELGDSALYLCASSSSGRRPYTDTQYFGPGTRLTVL.

The chain couples TRBV2 to TRBJ2-7, with D perhaps given as TRBD1 or TRBD2 (6 bases each). The ends were cut back, 7 bases at V and 5 bases at J, with 18 bases in the middle. CDR1 SNHLY and CDR2 FYNNEI come from the germline V gene. This CDR3 is built from 14 residues. The CDR3 protein is CASTARGDGNEQYF. CDR3 sequence (DNA): TGTGCCAGCACCGCGAGGGGGGACGGAAACGAGCAGTACTTC.

The chain couples TRBV25-1 to TRBJ1-3; maybe TRBD1 (5 bases). This CDR3 is built from 16 residues. Deletions cut 1 base from V and 3 bases from J, with 13 bases between. Germline V gene lookup returns CDR1 MGHDK and CDR2 SYGVNS. The CDR3 nucleotides read TGTGCCAGCAGTGAATCGACAGTTTACAGTGGAAACACCATATATTTT. It encodes CASSESTVYSGNTIYF.

V is TRBV5-1 and J is TRBJ1-1; D unresolved. This CDR3 is built from 16 residues. In germline, CDR1 is SGHRS, CDR2 YFSETQ. V lost 0 bases, J lost 0 bases, and 12 bases lay in between. CDR3 in amino acids: CASSLVDGNMNTEAFF. The CDR3 bases are TGCGCCAGCAGCTTGGTGGACGGGAACATGAACACTGAAGCTTTCTTT.

The CDR3 DNA follows: TGTGCCAGCAGTGAAGCCTGGGGGCTCACGAGTAGCACTGAAGCTTTCTTT. It yields the protein CASSEAWGLTSSTEAFF. The J gene is TRBJ1-1, the V gene TRBV6-1, with D perhaps TRBD1 (6 bases). Trimming stripped 0 bases from V and 4 bases from J, with 18 bases between. The germline V gene encodes CDR1 MNHNS and CDR2 SASEGT. This CDR3 comprises 17 residues.

The chain joins TRBV2 to TRBJ2-7; 7 nucleotides match TRBD2. The CDR3 extends over 12 amino acids. J lost 9 bases, V lost 8 bases, and 10 bases had no gene match. Germline values: CDR1 SNHLY, CDR2 FYNNEI. The CDR3: CASQVRGGGQYF. In nucleotides, the CDR3 is TGTGCCAGCCAAGTTAGGGGCGGGGGGCAGTACTTC. Full variable domain (rest looked up from reference TRBV2 and TRBJ2-7): EPEVTQTPSHQVTQMGQEVILRCVPISNHLYFYWYRQILGQKVEFLVSFYNNEISEKSEIFDDQFSVERPDGSNFTLKIRSTKLEDSAMYFCASQVRGGGQYFGPGTRLTVT.